This entry is about one T cell receptor beta chain. This sample was taken from a study of shared clonotypes between healthy human individuals. With 3 bases clipped from V and 3 bases from J, the junction kept 8 bases outside the gene matches. The CDR3 is 15 residues long. Germline loops: CDR1 LNHNV, CDR2 YYDKDF (reference sequence). Profiled with immunoSEQ multiplex PCR; TCRdb holds only in-frame clones, not every one. The sample has about 750,000 clones, 92% seen once; the top ten hold about 24%. In the naive CD8 group, cells lacked CD45RO and were positively selected for CCR7, so terminally differentiated effector memory CD45RA+ cells were left out.

The receptor was isolated from a man aged 25-45 years in good health. Sequencing was carried out using naive CD8+ T cells sorted from blood. The chain combines TRBV15 with TRBJ2-7; 7 nucleotides match TRBD2. The CDR3 region is CATSRGGTSIYEQYF. DNA of the CDR3: TGTGCCACCAGCAGGGGAGGGACTTCTATCTACGAGCAGTACTTC. The entire variable domain, with the rest obtained from reference TRBV15 and TRBJ2-7, is as follows: DAMVIQNPRYQVTQFGKPVTLSCSQTLNHNVMYWYQQKSSQAPKLLFHYYDKDFNNEADTPDNFQSRRPNTSFCFLDIRSPGLGDTAMYLCATSRGGTSIYEQYFGPGTRLTVT.